This T cell receptor (beta chain) was sequenced for a study of T cells in localized non-small cell lung cancer. Germline CDR1 LNHDA, CDR2 SQIVND (reference sequence). There are 17 residues in the CDR3. V was cut by 2 bases and J by 2 bases, with 15 bases left in between. The repertoire was sequenced with immunoSEQ multiplex PCR; TCRdb's copy has only in-frame clones and lacks some. The sample includes some 500 clones, about two fifths of them seen just once. The TCR sequence derives from a female donor at least 60 years old with stage I lung adenocarcinoma. This chain joins TRBV19 and TRBJ2-2, with a weak D call TRBD1 (6 bases). Sequences were derived from lung tumor tissue, sampled before any cancer treatment. The chain's CDR3 is CASSIPTGSLNTGELFF. The CDR3 DNA sequence: TGTGCCAGTAGTATACCTACAGGGAGTCTCAACACCGGGGAGCTGTTTTTT.